The rows below give T cell receptor beta chains drawn from one sample of a study of monozygotic twins with inflammatory bowel disease. Following a re-call of the 5' RACE reads, TCRdb has one entry per CDR3 protein and lacks DNA. In total, the table holds approximately 150,000 distinct CDR3 sequences. Input material: blood. These receptors all come from a human donor with ulcerative colitis or Crohn's disease, or a healthy co-twin of an affected twin (not recorded which). The CDR3 runs from the conserved cysteine through the conserved F or W. Fields, in order: V gene, J gene, CDR3 protein.

TRBV6-1,TRBJ2-5,CASSRTHSQETQYF
TRBV18,TRBJ1-5,CASSPRQDPSNQPQHF
TRBV6-5,TRBJ1-3,CASSYSRGSSGNTIYF
TRBV20-1,TRBJ1-4,CSARGTGGITNEKLFF
TRBV2,TRBJ1-1,CASSDRGNTEAFF
TRBV11-3,TRBJ2-3,CASSSPLAGVTQDTQYF
TRBV7-2,TRBJ2-7,CASSRLGDREQYF
TRBV28,TRBJ2-7,CASSSQQLAGIF
TRBV7-2,TRBJ2-7,CASSLAVGLSYEQYF
TRBV12-3/TRBV12-4,TRBJ2-5,CASSLSGGQETQYF
TRBV29-1,TRBJ1-2,CSDLWTGGGYTF
TRBV19,TRBJ2-7,CASSTLWAGPYEQYF
TRBV5-4,TRBJ2-3,CASSLDSSSSTDTQYF
TRBV4-2,TRBJ1-2,CASSQSPGEAYGYTF
TRBV5-6,TRBJ2-7,CAISSLAGYEQYF
TRBV12-3/TRBV12-4,TRBJ2-4,CASSLRGWNIQYF
TRBV3-1,TRBJ2-6,CASSPDRESYSGANVLTF
TRBV5-1,TRBJ1-2,CASSNNYGYTF
TRBV20-1,TRBJ1-6,CSGQVTRGDSPLHF
TRBV29-1,TRBJ2-7,CSVVQKISGRAPGEQYF
TRBV28,TRBJ2-2,CASWVGHGTGELFF
TRBV5-1,TRBJ1-6,CASSWGTAESPYNSPLHF
TRBV7-2,TRBJ2-6,CASSSSGANVLTF
TRBV6-5,TRBJ2-7,CASSYLDREGDEQYF
TRBV18,TRBJ1-4,CASSPPSGDEKLFF
TRBV9,TRBJ2-7,CASSVLPDRPYEQYF
TRBV4-1,TRBJ2-3,CASSQAVAGTGGTDTQYF